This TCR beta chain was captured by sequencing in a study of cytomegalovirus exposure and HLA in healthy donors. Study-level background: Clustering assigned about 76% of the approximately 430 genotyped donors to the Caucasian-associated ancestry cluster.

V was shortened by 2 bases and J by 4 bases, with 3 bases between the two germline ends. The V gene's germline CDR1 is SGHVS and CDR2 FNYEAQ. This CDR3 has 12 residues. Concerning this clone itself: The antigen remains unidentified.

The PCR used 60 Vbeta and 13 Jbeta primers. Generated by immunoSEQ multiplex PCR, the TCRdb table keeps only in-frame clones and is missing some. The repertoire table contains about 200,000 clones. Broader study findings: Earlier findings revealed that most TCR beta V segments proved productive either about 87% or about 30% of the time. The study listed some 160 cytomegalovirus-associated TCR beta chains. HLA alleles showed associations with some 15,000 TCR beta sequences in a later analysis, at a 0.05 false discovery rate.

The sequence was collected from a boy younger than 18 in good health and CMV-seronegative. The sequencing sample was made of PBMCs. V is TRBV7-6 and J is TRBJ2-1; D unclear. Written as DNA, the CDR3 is TGTGCCAGCAGCTTACCTTACAATGAGCAGTTCTTC. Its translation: CASSLPYNEQFF.